The present TCR beta chain was sequenced within a study of cytomegalovirus exposure and HLA in healthy donors. Study-level findings and limits: According to the study, 180 or so TCR beta chains were cytomegalovirus-associated.

With respect to this clone: The antigen is unknown.

In germline, CDR1 is MNHEY, CDR2 SMNVEV (reference sequence). This CDR3 has 12 amino acids. With 5 bases removed from V and 7 bases from J, the gap between germline ends came to 11 bases. The table came from immunoSEQ multiplex PCR; TCRdb's copy has only in-frame clones and leaves some out. The sample records fewer than 200,000 clones, just under 90% being singletons. The sample consisted of PBMCs. The chain employs TRBV27 and TRBJ1-1, with D maybe TRBD1 (5 bases). The sequence came from a woman aged 18-29 years in good health and CMV-seropositive. In DNA, the CDR3 is TGTGCCAGCAGTCCCCGGGGGAGTGAAGCTTTCTTT. It specifies CASSPRGSEAFF.